The T cell receptor beta chain under discussion was sequenced for a study of blood T cell repertoires in COVID-19. Original methodology: The authors estimated nucleated cell counts from reference gene primer amplification. TCRdb's copy holds only in-frame clones and misses some; the assay was immunoSEQ multiplex PCR. Clone size and V and J calls were adopted from that table, with D and trimming inferred from the DNA. In the table there are approximately 83,000 clones, 60% to 85% of which are singletons. Unmatched junction bases numbered 8, after V lost 6 bases and J lost 1 base. The CDR3 covers 15 residues. CDR1 SGHTA and CDR2 FQGNSA come from the germline V gene.

The sample comprised peripheral blood. This sequence joins TRBV7-2 and TRBJ1-2, with TRBD1 matching 7 bases. This clonotype was sampled from a woman of 80 years or more with acute or convalescent COVID-19. As DNA, the CDR3 is TGTGCCAGCAGTAACCACCGGGACAGTAACTATGGCTACACCTTC. This encodes CASSNHRDSNYGYTF.